These 25 T cell receptor beta chains share one sample of origin, sequenced in a study of blood T cells in healthy people across ages. Primed by a sample-barcoded 5' primer and a J-beta primer mix, a second PCR proceeded for 7 to 11 cycles. TCRdb independently ran MiXCR on the 5' RACE reads; one entry per CDR3 protein. The sample consists of around 1.5 million distinct CDR3 sequences, roughly 30% of them appearing once. The source material was blood. All receptors come from a woman aged 25 to 39 in good health.

This clonotype has more than one count but fewer than ten. The rearrangement links TRBV7-2 to TRBJ1-1; 8 bases line up with TRBD1. This CDR3 comprises 16 residues. Per germline, CDR1 SGHTA and CDR2 FQGNSA. With 2 bases clipped from V and 1 base from J, the junction kept 6 bases outside the gene matches. The CDR3 region is CASSLFWTGRNTEAFF. Written as DNA, the CDR3 is TGTGCCAGCAGCTTATTCTGGACAGGGCGGAACACTGAAGCTTTCTTT. Drawing the rest from reference TRBV7-2 and TRBJ1-1, the complete variable domain is GAGVSQSPSNKVTEKGKDVELRCDPISGHTALYWYRQSLGQGLEFLIYFQGNSAPDKSGLPSDRFSAERTGGSVSTLTIQRTQQEDSAVYLCASSLFWTGRNTEAFFGQGTRLTVV.

For this clonotype: One end of the junction is discordant with germline, which a read error may explain. The chain joins TRBV10-3 to TRBJ2-1; 7 nucleotides line up with TRBD1. Germline CDR1 ENHRY, CDR2 SYGVKD. This CDR3 contains 17 residues. CDR3 in amino acids: CATSVKDRASSYNEQFF. The CDR3 DNA reads TGTGCCACCAGTGTCAAAGACAGGGCGTCATCCTACAATGAGCAGTTCTTC.

This clonotype has a handful of counts. This rearrangement joins TRBV4-1 to TRBJ2-1, with D maybe TRBD2 (6 bases). The CDR3 runs 16 residues. Deletions cut 3 bases from V and 1 base from J, with 13 bases between. Germline loops: CDR1 MGHRA, CDR2 YSYEKL. This chain's CDR3 is CASSHSTSRSYNEQFF. CDR3 DNA sequence: TGCGCCAGCAGCCACAGCACTAGCCGGTCCTACAATGAGCAGTTCTTC.

This clonotype came up a few times. The rearrangement joins TRBV7-3 to TRBJ2-1; D not certain. The germline V gene encodes CDR1 SGHTA and CDR2 FQGTGA. Trimming left V 8 bases short and J 5 bases short, with 10 bases between. The CDR3 totals 12 residues. CDR3 sequence reads: CASGQPNNEQFF. The CDR3 DNA follows: TGTGCCAGCGGGCAGCCTAACAATGAGCAGTTCTTC.

The chain uses TRBV5-1 and TRBJ1-2; D perhaps matches TRBD1 (5 bases). There are 13 residues in the CDR3. V was pared by 4 bases and J by 8 bases, with 15 bases between. The V gene's germline CDR1 is SGHRS and CDR2 YFSETQ. The CDR3 region has the DNA TGCGCCAGCAGCCTCGCCGGGGACGGAGGCTACACCTTC. Translation gives CASSLAGDGGYTF.

This rearrangement joins TRBV3-1 to TRBJ2-2, with 10 bases matching TRBD1. There are 18 residues in the CDR3. Unmatched junction bases numbered 6, after V lost 1 base and J lost 1 base. The germline V gene encodes CDR1 LGHDT and CDR2 YNNKEL (reference sequence). Written as DNA, the CDR3 is TGTGCCAGCAGCCAAGTCCGGGACAGGGGATTGAACACCGGGGAGCTGTTTTTT. Its protein is CASSQVRDRGLNTGELFF.

This clonotype appeared a few times. The V call is TRBV5-1, the J call TRBJ1-6; D remains unclear. The germline gives CDR1 SGHRS, CDR2 YFSETQ. The V end was cut by 0 bases, the J end by 5 bases, with 9 bases between. CDR3 length equals 15 residues. The CDR3, as DNA: TGCGCCAGCAGCTTGGACACCGGGGATAATTCACCCCTCCACTTT. It yields the protein CASSLDTGDNSPLHF.

This clonotype came up many times. The chain employs TRBV5-6 and TRBJ2-5; D is ambiguous. CDR1 SGHDT and CDR2 YYEEEE come from the germline V gene. Trimming took off 5 bases at V and 5 bases at J, with 13 bases between the two ends. The CDR3 is made up of 13 amino acids. Here the CDR3 reads CASSLGSSETQYF. CDR3 DNA: TGTGCCAGCAGTCTAGGGTCTTCGGAGACCCAGTACTTC.

At least ten counts were recorded for this clonotype. The chain combines TRBV20-1 with TRBJ2-1; D perhaps matches TRBD1 (6 bases). The CDR3 runs to 14 residues. Germline CDR1 is DFQATT and CDR2 is SNEGSKA (reference sequence). V lost 5 bases, J lost 2 bases, and 13 bases lay in between. CDR3 sequence reads: CSALLWDTYNEQFF. CDR3 coding DNA: TGCAGTGCTCTCCTATGGGACACCTACAATGAGCAGTTCTTC.

This clonotype was seen a handful of times. The chain has TRBV6-6 and TRBJ1-1; 7 bases map to TRBD1. The trim removed 5 bases at V and 6 bases at J, leaving 6 bases unmatched. The CDR3 extends over 13 amino acids. The germline V gene has CDR1 MNHNY and CDR2 SVGAGI (reference sequence). The CDR3 nucleotides are TGTGCCAGCAGTGGGACAGAAGCTTCTGAAGCTTTCTTT. Its protein product is CASSGTEASEAFF.

The V gene is TRBV7-3, the J gene TRBJ2-3; 10 bases line up with TRBD2. CDR3 length: 17 residues. The V and J ends lost 3 bases and 1 base, in that order; junction bases with no gene match: 7. From germline, CDR1 is SGHTA and CDR2 FQGTGA. The CDR3 region is CASSLTRAGGGTDTQYF. CDR3 in DNA: TGTGCCAGCAGCTTGACAAGAGCGGGGGGGGGCACAGATACGCAGTATTTT.

V gene TRBV11-2 combines with J gene TRBJ1-2, with 8 bases fitting TRBD1. Trimming took 5 bases from V and 7 from J; bases not matched to a gene: 12. The CDR3 spans 15 residues. CDR1 SGHAT and CDR2 FQNNGV come from the germline V gene. CDR3 in DNA: TGTGCCAGCAGCCCGACAGGGGCCAATCTTGGTGGCTACACCTTC. Encoded protein: CASSPTGANLGGYTF.

CDR3 bases: TGTGCCAGCAGTTTTAGACAAACCTCGACAGATACGCAGTATTTT. Translated: CASSFRQTSTDTQYF. The chain couples TRBV28 to TRBJ2-3; D is undetermined. The CDR3 runs to 15 residues. Looked up from germline, CDR1 is MDHEN and CDR2 is SYDVKM. Between the trimmed V and J ends, which lost 3 bases and 3 bases, there was a span of 13 bases.

This chain joins TRBV28 and TRBJ1-4; D perhaps matches TRBD1 (6 bases). Germline CDR1 reads MDHEN; CDR2 reads SYDVKM. The CDR3 runs 15 residues. Trimming removed 7 bases at V and 8 bases at J, with 20 bases between. In nucleotides, the CDR3 is TGTGCCAGCACCAAACCCCGGGACATGGGCGAAAAACTGTTTTTT. Protein: CASTKPRDMGEKLFF.

This clonotype turned up a few times. One end of the junction fails to match germline, which may point to a read error. The chain couples TRBV25-1 to TRBJ2-5; weak D call: TRBD2 (6 bases). CDR1 MGHDK and CDR2 SYGVNS come from the germline V gene. There are 11 residues in the CDR3. CDR3 bases: TGTGCCAGCCTGGGGGGAGAGGCCCAGTACTTC. It yields the protein CASLGGEAQYF.

The chain joins TRBV7-8 to TRBJ2-7; D gene uncertain. CDR1 and CDR2 (germline): SGHVS, FQNEAQ. The V gene lost 0 bases and the J gene lost 3 bases, with 12 bases spanning the gap. The CDR3 consists of 15 residues. The CDR3 is CASSLAGAAFYEQYF. In DNA, the CDR3 is TGTGCCAGCAGCTTAGCCGGAGCAGCATTCTACGAGCAGTACTTC.

A few counts support this clonotype. This chain uses TRBV20-1 with TRBJ1-1; D call uncertain. The V gene's germline CDR1 is DFQATT and CDR2 SNEGSKA (reference sequence). The CDR3 contains 13 residues. V was pared by 7 bases and J by 2 bases, with 14 bases between. The DNA for the CDR3 is TGCAGTGGACGACGGACCGCTAACACTGAAGCTTTCTTT. This gives the protein CSGRRTANTEAFF.

In this sample, this clonotype turned up a few times. The chain combines TRBV27 with TRBJ1-6; D uncertain. Germline V gene sequence: CDR1 MNHEY, CDR2 SMNVEV (reference sequence). The CDR3 has 15 amino acids. Trimming stripped 3 bases from V and 0 bases from J, with 6 bases between. CDR3 in amino acids: CASSLSSSYNSPLHF. For the CDR3, the DNA is TGTGCCAGCAGTTTGTCAAGCTCCTATAATTCACCCCTCCACTTT.

V and J are TRBV6-5 and TRBJ2-1; TRBD2 aligns across 8 bases. Germline CDR1 is MNHEY and CDR2 is SVGAGI. V gave up 11 bases and J gave up 3 bases; unmatched junction bases: 15. The CDR3 has 16 amino acids. CDR3 nucleotides: TGTGCCGCCATAAAGGGGAGCGGGAGAAACTACAATGAGCAGTTCTTC. Protein sequence: CAAIKGSGRNYNEQFF.

This clonotype appeared many times. This chain uses TRBV20-1 with TRBJ2-7; D possibly matches TRBD1 or TRBD2 (5 bases each). V was trimmed by 7 bases and J by 5 bases, leaving 15 bases between them. This CDR3 contains 12 residues. Germline V gives CDR1 DFQATT, CDR2 SNEGSKA (reference sequence). The CDR3 sequence is CSVVAGDHEQYF. As DNA, the CDR3 is TGCAGTGTCGTGGCCGGGGACCACGAGCAGTACTTC.

This chain connects TRBV27 to TRBJ2-7; the D gene is possibly TRBD1 (6 bases). The CDR3 consists of 13 residues. The V gene lost 5 bases and the J gene lost 6 bases, with 14 bases spanning the gap. Germline V gives CDR1 MNHEY, CDR2 SMNVEV (reference sequence). The CDR3 loop reads CASSKGHVTEQYF. CDR3 bases: TGTGCCAGCAGTAAGGGACACGTAACCGAGCAGTACTTC.

Comments on this clonotype: This may come from a read error, since a much larger clone is one base off. This chain links TRBV27 with TRBJ2-1; D might be TRBD2 (6 bases). Germline CDR1 reads MNHEY; CDR2 reads SMNVEV (reference sequence). CDR3 size: 13 residues. CDR3 sequence: CASSFSGVNGQFF. CDR3 nucleotide sequence: TGTGCCAGCAGTTTTTCGGGAGTGAATGGGCAGTTCTTC.

This clonotype was seen only a few times. The rearrangement joins TRBV12-3 or TRBV12-4 to TRBJ1-1; weak D call: TRBD1 (6 bases). The CDR3 sequence is 12 residues long. The V end lost 1 base, the J end lost 10 bases, and 10 bases lay between the germline ends. CDR3 coding DNA: TGTGCCAGCAGTTTAGACAGGGTGGTAGCTTTCTTT. Translation gives CASSLDRVVAFF.

This clonotype was picked up a small number of times. The chain links TRBV12-3 or TRBV12-4 to TRBJ2-7; 8 nucleotides align to TRBD2. The CDR3 has 15 amino acids. Unmatched junction bases numbered 9, after V lost 5 bases and J lost 3 bases. The CDR3: CASSPERGPYYEQYF. The CDR3 DNA sequence: TGTGCCAGCAGTCCCGAGCGGGGGCCCTACTACGAGCAGTACTTC.

This clonotype was detected many times. The rearrangement links TRBV7-9 to TRBJ2-7; D is perhaps TRBD2 (6 bases). Germline-derived CDR1 and CDR2 are SEHNR and FQNEAQ (reference sequence). The CDR3 spans 14 residues. V was pared by 7 bases and J by 3 bases, with 16 bases between. The CDR3 bases are TGTGCCAGCAACCCTGGGGGGACCTACTACGAGCAGTACTTC. This sequence encodes CASNPGGTYYEQYF.